Included here is one TCR beta chain sequence, with context. The data belong to a study of CD8 T cells in Susac syndrome. With random hexamers, roughly 0.45 to 1 ug RNA was reverse transcribed. Amplification of TCR beta CDR3 across 54 Vbeta and 13 Jbeta was performed with immunoSEQ multiplex PCR. TCRdb passed the immunoSEQ multiplex PCR reads through MiXCR, listing each CDR3 protein once. The sample lists 90,000 or so distinct CDR3 sequences, 90% to 95% seen once, with around 0.3% in the top ten. TCR beta from blood CD8+ and CD4+ T cells was sequenced. The control group consisted of healthy donors matched for age and sex. FACS was used to enrich TEMRA cells, whereas the CD8+ and CD4+ T cells were obtained by negative isolation. This CDR3 has 13 amino acids. Trimming removed 3 bases from V and 6 bases from J, with 11 bases in between.

The source of this sequence is a human donor in good health. Sequenced sample: CD8+ T cells from PBMCs. The rearrangement links TRBV12-3 or TRBV12-4 to TRBJ1-1; no clear D. CDR3 residues: CASSFQALAEAFF. CDR3 DNA: TGTGCCAGCAGTTTTCAGGCTCTGGCTGAAGCTTTCTTT.